This entry describes one T cell receptor beta chain. Sequenced by immunoSEQ multiplex PCR; TCRdb stores in-frame clones only, minus some. The sample yields roughly 40,000 clones, 92% seen once. This entry is derived from a study of T cell changes during pregnancy in multiple sclerosis. CDR3 length: 12 residues. The V end was cut by 4 bases, the J end by 7 bases, with 8 bases between. Germline CDR1 SGHDN, CDR2 FVKESK. The source of this sequence is a female donor with multiple sclerosis, enrolled in a pregnancy study. The V and J genes are TRBV14 and TRBJ2-1; D gene ambiguous. The material sequenced was CD8+ T cells from peripheral blood mononuclear cells, taken in the first trimester of pregnancy. The CDR3 protein is CASSPFYNEQFF. The CDR3 coding sequence is TGTGCCAGCAGCCCCTTCTATAATGAGCAGTTCTTC. The entire variable domain, with the rest obtained from reference TRBV14 and TRBJ2-1, is as follows: EAGVTQFPSHSVIEKGQTVTLRCDPISGHDNLYWYRRVMGKEIKFLLHFVKESKQDESGMPNNRFLAERTGGTYSTLKVQPAELEDSGVYFCASSPFYNEQFFGPGTRLTVL.